The 25 T cell receptor beta chains below all came from one sample that was sequenced in a study of blood T cell repertoires in COVID-19. Clones were read by immunoSEQ multiplex PCR, and TCRdb kept only the in-frame ones, dropping some. The sample includes some 300,000 clones, just under 90% of them seen just once. The sample was PBMCs or T cells enriched from blood (not recorded which). These receptors were obtained from a woman between 50 and 59 years old who had been exposed to COVID-19.

V is TRBV5-1 and J is TRBJ1-5, with a possible D match to TRBD1 (6 bases). Germline CDR1 reads SGHRS; CDR2 reads YFSETQ. The CDR3 extends over 16 amino acids. Trimming shortened V by 4 bases and J by 6 bases, and 20 bases separated the two germline ends. In nucleotides, the CDR3 is TGCGCCAGCAGCAGCCCTCCGGGACAACGGGGTCAGCCCCAGCATTTT. This translates into CASSSPPGQRGQPQHF.

V gene TRBV5-1 combines with J gene TRBJ1-5, with D possibly TRBD1 on 6 matching bases. Trimming cost V 2 bases and J 2 bases, with 11 bases left between them. The CDR3 is made up of 15 amino acids. The germline V gene has CDR1 SGHRS and CDR2 YFSETQ. For the CDR3, the DNA is TGCGCCAGCAGCTTAGGGGGACAAGGCAATCAGCCCCAGCATTTT. Translating it yields CASSLGGQGNQPQHF.

The chain has TRBV7-6 and TRBJ2-3; TRBD1 agrees at 10 bases. This CDR3 region has 15 residues. From germline, CDR1 is SGHVS and CDR2 FNYEAQ. V was pared by 6 bases and J by 3 bases, with 6 bases of the junction left unmatched. CDR3 bases: TGTGCCAGCAGTCCTCGACAGGGGGCTACAGATACGCAGTATTTT. Amino acids: CASSPRQGATDTQYF.

The CDR3 DNA reads TGTGCCAGCGGTTTGGGCACCTCTAGCACAGATACGCAGTATTTT. Translating gives CASGLGTSSTDTQYF. The chain recombines TRBV2 with TRBJ2-3; D unresolved. CDR3 length equals 15 residues. CDR1 SNHLY and CDR2 FYNNEI come from the germline V gene. Trimming cost V 8 bases and J 0 bases, with 15 bases left between them.

This clone was seen only once. The chain employs TRBV30 and TRBJ2-7; D may be TRBD1 (6 bases). Germline-derived CDR1 and CDR2 are GTSNPN and SVGIG (reference sequence). The V end lost 6 bases, the J end lost 4 bases, and 28 bases lay between the germline ends. This CDR3 has 17 amino acids. CDR3 residues: CACNIPGHTREVYEQYF. The CDR3 coding sequence is TGTGCCTGCAATATTCCGGGACATACGCGTGAAGTGTACGAGCAGTACTTC.

V and J are TRBV29-1 and TRBJ2-5; D gene uncertain. This CDR3 is 13 amino acids long. CDR1 and CDR2 from the germline V gene are SQVTM and ANQGSEA. The V and J ends lost 1 base and 4 bases respectively, with 10 bases between them. The CDR3 spells CSVEVPVRETQYF. The CDR3 DNA follows: TGCAGCGTTGAAGTCCCGGTCCGAGAGACCCAGTACTTC.

This clone was recorded only once. The chain recombines TRBV19 with TRBJ1-5; TRBD1 might be the D (6 bases). The CDR3 has 14 amino acids. V was trimmed by 5 bases and J by 3 bases, leaving 11 bases between them. Germline assignment: CDR1 LNHDA and CDR2 SQIVND (reference sequence). CDR3 residues: CASSLQGHNQPQHF. As DNA, the CDR3 is TGTGCCAGTAGTTTACAGGGTCACAATCAGCCCCAGCATTTT.

The J gene is TRBJ2-7, the V gene TRBV18; 12 bases map to TRBD2. CDR3 length: 16 amino acids. V was clipped by 3 bases and J by 4 bases; unmatched bases: 7. In germline, CDR1 is KGHSH, CDR2 LQKENI. The CDR3 sequence: CASSPQASGGGYEQYF. As DNA, the CDR3 is TGTGCCAGCTCACCCCAGGCTAGCGGGGGGGGGTACGAGCAGTACTTC.

The genes are TRBV7-9 and TRBJ2-7; 8 bases match TRBD1. The CDR3 runs 15 residues. The J segment lost 2 bases and the V segment lost 1 base, leaving 4 bases of the junction unmatched. Germline CDR1 is SEHNR and CDR2 is FQNEAQ (reference sequence). CDR3 sequence (DNA): TGTGCCAGCAGCTTAGGGGACAGGAATACCTACGAGCAGTACTTC. This gives the protein CASSLGDRNTYEQYF.

The chain links TRBV7-9 to TRBJ2-7, with 9 positions matching TRBD1. This CDR3 is built from 15 residues. Germline V gives CDR1 SEHNR, CDR2 FQNEAQ (reference sequence). V lost 6 bases, J lost 6 bases, and 12 bases stayed unmatched. CDR3 amino acids: CASRALDRGEREQYF. The DNA of the CDR3 is TGTGCCAGCAGGGCCCTGGACAGGGGAGAGCGCGAGCAGTACTTC. Full variable domain (rest looked up from reference TRBV7-9 and TRBJ2-7): DTGVSQNPRHKITKRGQNVTFRCDPISEHNRLYWYRQTLGQGPEFLTYFQNEAQLEKSRLLSDRFSAERPKGSFSTLEIQRTEQGDSAMYLCASRALDRGEREQYFGPGTRLTVT.

The chain employs TRBV28 and TRBJ1-2, with unresolved D. The CDR3 length is 14 residues. CDR1 and CDR2 from the germline V gene are MDHEN and SYDVKM. The ends were cut back, 6 bases at V and 4 bases at J, with 15 bases in the middle. CDR3 in amino acids: CASSPVEGGYGYTF. The CDR3 DNA is TGTGCCAGCAGCCCGGTAGAGGGTGGCTATGGCTACACCTTC.

V is TRBV29-1 and J is TRBJ2-2, with TRBD2 identical over 9 bases. The junction had 7 bases not matched to a gene; V was cut back by 7 bases and J by 7 bases. Germline CDR1 is SQVTM and CDR2 is ANQGSEA. CDR3 length equals 13 residues. CDR3 nucleotides: TGCAGCGCGAGAACAGCGGGGGGCGGGGAGCTGTTTTTT. Amino acid sequence: CSARTAGGGELFF.

The chain employs TRBV5-5 and TRBJ1-3; unclear D gene. The CDR3 consists of 15 residues. Trimming shortened V by 3 bases and J by 1 base, and 11 bases separated the two germline ends. Germline assignment: CDR1 SGHKS and CDR2 YYEKEE (reference sequence). The CDR3 DNA reads as TGTGCCAGCAGCTCTCGAGGAGAATCTGGAAACACCATATATTTT. It is translated as CASSSRGESGNTIYF.

The chain uses TRBV27 and TRBJ1-2; 9 bases are shared with TRBD1. With 6 bases clipped from V and 7 bases from J, the junction kept 9 bases outside the gene matches. The CDR3 spans 14 residues. Germline CDR1 reads MNHEY; CDR2 reads SMNVEV (reference sequence). CDR3 protein: CASRPWTGVAGYTF. The CDR3 DNA is TGTGCCAGCAGACCGTGGACAGGGGTCGCTGGCTACACCTTC.

The chain uses TRBV4-1 and TRBJ1-2, with 9 bases aligning to TRBD1. CDR3 size: 18 residues. V lost 3 bases to trimming and J lost 4 bases; unmatched junction nucleotides: 15. Germline assignment: CDR1 MGHRA and CDR2 YSYEKL. This chain's CDR3 is CASSQAGTGSRGGYGYTF. The CDR3 nucleotides read TGCGCCAGCAGCCAGGCCGGGACAGGGAGTAGAGGTGGCTATGGCTACACCTTC.

The chain joins TRBV6-5 to TRBJ2-7, with a possible D match to TRBD1 (7 bases). The CDR3 loop spans 14 amino acids. Trimming left V 7 bases short and J 7 bases short, with 20 bases between. From germline, CDR1 is MNHEY and CDR2 SVGAGI. Here the CDR3 reads CASTAKPGGGEQYF. CDR3 in DNA: TGTGCCAGCACCGCAAAGCCAGGGGGAGGTGAGCAGTACTTC.

The gene calls are TRBV3-1 (or the pseudogene TRBV3-2) and TRBJ1-1; D is ambiguous. This CDR3 is 14 amino acids long. Germline assignment: CDR1 LGHDT and CDR2 YNNKEL (reference sequence). Trimming cost V 4 bases and J 0 bases, with 9 bases left between them. The CDR3: CASSLNTMNTEAFF. DNA of the CDR3: TGTGCCAGCAGCCTAAATACTATGAACACTGAAGCTTTCTTT.

This clone was seen a single time. The chain couples TRBV2 to TRBJ2-1; 7 bases line up with TRBD1. The CDR3 runs to 15 residues. The V and J ends lost 3 bases and 8 bases, in that order; junction bases with no gene match: 10. Germline CDR1 reads SNHLY; CDR2 reads FYNNEI. CDR3 sequence reads: CASSDLGGQNHEQFF. CDR3 sequence (DNA): TGTGCCAGCAGTGACTTAGGGGGCCAAAACCATGAGCAGTTCTTC.

The chain has TRBV7-8 and TRBJ2-1; the D gene is possibly TRBD2 (6 bases). V lost 6 bases to trimming and J lost 2 bases, with 20 bases between them. CDR1 is SGHVS, CDR2 FQNEAQ, per germline. The CDR3 spans 17 residues. In DNA, the CDR3 is TGTGCCAGCAGTTACTCGGCCGGGACTGGGACCTACAATGAGCAGTTCTTC. This translates into CASSYSAGTGTYNEQFF.

The chain links TRBV28 to TRBJ1-4; 7 bases align to TRBD1. The CDR3 covers 14 residues. Germline trimming cut 6 bases from V and 6 bases from J; bases unmatched to any gene: 7. Looked up from germline, CDR1 is MDHEN and CDR2 is SYDVKM. The CDR3 nucleotides are TGTGCCAGCAGCCCTACAGGGGAACATGAAAAACTGTTTTTT. Translation: CASSPTGEHEKLFF.

V gene TRBV14 combines with J gene TRBJ2-7, with 9 positions matching TRBD1. V shed 1 base and J 1 base; nucleotides not matched to a gene: 2. Germline CDR1 reads SGHDN; CDR2 reads FVKESK. This CDR3 region has 15 residues. CDR3 coding DNA: TGTGCCAGCAGCCAAGGTGGACAGGGGTCCTACGAGCAGTACTTC. It codes for CASSQGGQGSYEQYF.

J is TRBJ2-2 and V is TRBV5-1; TRBD2 is a possible D gene (6 bases). The V and J ends lost 3 bases and 6 bases respectively, with 6 bases between them. Germline V gene lookup returns CDR1 SGHRS and CDR2 YFSETQ. The CDR3 has 12 residues. CDR3 amino acids: CASSWEAGELFF. Here the CDR3 DNA reads TGCGCCAGCAGCTGGGAGGCCGGGGAGCTGTTTTTT.

J is TRBJ1-4 and V is TRBV7-9; TRBD1 is a possible D gene (6 bases). Trimming took 7 bases from V and 4 from J, leaving 16 bases between them. Germline V gene data show CDR1 as SEHNR and CDR2 as FQNEAQ (reference sequence). The CDR3 is 15 residues long. The CDR3: CASTVGGQFNEKLFF. The CDR3 nucleotides read TGTGCCAGCACCGTCGGGGGGCAGTTTAATGAAAAACTGTTTTTT.

The chain couples TRBV27 to TRBJ1-2; 7 bases map to TRBD1. In germline, CDR1 is MNHEY, CDR2 SMNVEV (reference sequence). This CDR3 is 14 amino acids long. After removal of 7 bases from V and 4 bases from J, the junction contained 9 bases not matched to a gene. The CDR3 DNA sequence: TGTGCCAGCACCTCCGCGGAGGGGGCCTATGGCTACACCTTC. This gives the protein CASTSAEGAYGYTF.

The V and J genes are TRBV9 and TRBJ2-1, with TRBD2 identical over 8 bases. V gave up 3 bases and J gave up 4 bases; unmatched junction bases: 3. The CDR3 runs 14 residues. Germline values: CDR1 SGDLS, CDR2 YYNGEE. The DNA for the CDR3 is TGTGCCAGCAGCGCCGGGACTAGTTACAATGAGCAGTTCTTC. Encoded protein: CASSAGTSYNEQFF.